Shown below are 3 T cell receptor beta chains from a single sample sequenced in a study of blood T cell repertoires in COVID-19. Data came from immunoSEQ multiplex PCR; TCRdb stores just in-frame clones and leaves some out. In the table there are 85,000 to 100,000 clones, about 90% of which are singletons. The sequencing sample was made of peripheral blood. The source of these receptors is a man between 45 and 60 years old with COVID-19, enrolled during active disease.

The J gene is TRBJ2-5, the V gene TRBV3-1 (or the pseudogene TRBV3-2), with D uncertain. CDR1 and CDR2 from the germline V gene are LGHDT and YNNKEL (reference sequence). The CDR3 extends over 12 amino acids. V was cut by 1 base and J by 4 bases, with 4 bases left in between. The CDR3 sequence is CASSQVSETQYF. In DNA, the CDR3 is TGTGCCAGCAGCCAAGTATCAGAGACCCAGTACTTC.

J is TRBJ1-2 and V is TRBV5-1; no reliable D call. The CDR3 is made up of 13 amino acids. V was shortened by 4 bases and J by 4 bases, with 11 bases between the two germline ends. In germline, CDR1 is SGHRS, CDR2 YFSETQ. In nucleotides, the CDR3 is TGCGCCAGCAGCCTGGGAGGCACCTATGGCTACACCTTC. Protein sequence: CASSLGGTYGYTF.

V gene TRBV6-5 combines with J gene TRBJ1-6; tentative D call: TRBD1 (6 bases). The CDR3 extends over 14 amino acids. V dropped 0 bases and J dropped 10 bases, with 10 bases sitting between them. Germline V CDR1 and CDR2: MNHEY, SVGAGI. The CDR3 coding sequence is TGTGCCAGCAGTTACTCGACAGGTTACTCACCCCTCCACTTT. Its protein is CASSYSTGYSPLHF.